The clone carrying this T cell receptor (beta chain) was observed many times. Its specificity is unknown. CDR1 is LGHNA and CDR2 is YNFKEQ in the germline V gene. This CDR3 is 13 amino acids long. Trimming removed 10 bases from V and 2 bases from J, with 11 bases in between. Template switching supplied a universal primer site; unique molecular identifiers were carried on the cDNA. Each CDR3 protein gets one entry after TCRdb re-called the 5' RACE reads with MiXCR. This sample has hundreds of thousands of distinct CDR3 sequences, with roughly 10% found just once. This record belongs to a study of identical twins. Regarding the study as a whole: Out-of-frame alpha sequences common to twins were enriched for low generation probability. Because invariant MAIT and iNKT cells could be present, zero-insertion analyses could be partly confounded. The study based its conclusions on cross-sectional statistical analysis and did not follow the same donors.

These same data were also listed under a study on yellow fever vaccine responses in identical twins.

The sequencing sample was made of CD8+ T cells sorted from blood. The rearrangement links TRBV4-2 to TRBJ2-2; D is undetermined. This clonotype was sampled from a woman aged 18-30 years in good health. Here the CDR3 DNA reads TGTGCCACCAACACTATAAACACCGGGGAGCTGTTTTTT. As protein: CATNTINTGELFF.